The clone carrying this T cell receptor (beta chain) was detected a few times. Its antigen is currently unknown. Trimming at V came to 2 bases and at J to 1 base, leaving 6 bases not matched to a gene. The V gene's germline CDR1 is DFQATT and CDR2 SNEGSKA (reference sequence). The CDR3 consists of 16 residues. Template material for amplifying TCR beta CDR3 regions consisted of RNA transcripts. Carried out on the TCR CDR3, a first-round RT-PCR used the HTBI primer set. TCRdb re-called the multiplex PCR reads through MiXCR, storing one row per CDR3 protein. This sample has around 600,000 distinct CDR3 sequences, with approximately 14% found just once. This sample is drawn from a study of T cells in Graves' hyperthyroidism and ophthalmopathy. Study-wide findings and caveats: Most clonotypes that expanded in the thyroid above 0.001 also showed up in blood.

Sequenced sample: blood. This chain uses TRBV20-1 with TRBJ1-5, with 9 bases identical to TRBD1. The sequence derives from a woman aged 18-30 years with Graves' ophthalmopathy. CDR3 region: CSARRQGVWSNQPQHF. DNA of the CDR3: TGCAGTGCTAGAAGACAGGGGGTTTGGAGCAATCAGCCCCAGCATTTT.